The 19 T cell receptor beta chains below all came from one sample that was sequenced in a study of shared clonotypes between healthy human individuals. Naive CD8 cells lacked CD45RO, underwent positive selection for CCR7 and left out terminally differentiated effector memory CD45RA+ cells. The repertoire was sequenced with immunoSEQ multiplex PCR; TCRdb's copy has only in-frame clones and lacks some. The sample shows roughly 890,000 clones, approximately 92% of them seen only once. The specimen sequenced was naive CD8+ T cells sorted from blood. Receptors were obtained from a man aged 30 to 45 in good health.

The rearrangement joins TRBV29-1 to TRBJ2-7; TRBD2 might be the D (5 bases). The V gene's germline CDR1 is SQVTM and CDR2 ANQGSEA. The CDR3 is 12 residues long. V gave up 2 bases and J gave up 4 bases, with 9 bases separating them. The CDR3 DNA follows: TGCAGCGTTGAATGGGAGAAGTACGAGCAGTACTTC. This translates into CSVEWEKYEQYF.

This sequence joins TRBV9 and TRBJ1-1; D not certain. CDR3 size: 14 residues. Trimming removed 0 bases at V and 0 bases at J, with 6 bases between. Looked up from germline, CDR1 is SGDLS and CDR2 is YYNGEE. The CDR3 here is CASSVAGLNTEAFF. The CDR3 region has the DNA TGTGCCAGCAGCGTAGCCGGGCTGAACACTGAAGCTTTCTTT.

The rearrangement uses TRBV5-5 and TRBJ1-2; no clear D. The germline gives CDR1 SGHKS, CDR2 YYEKEE (reference sequence). The CDR3 contains 15 residues. V was shortened by 0 bases and J by 6 bases, with 15 bases between the two germline ends. The CDR3 sequence: CASSLGPALGNGYTF. The CDR3 DNA follows: TGTGCCAGCAGCTTGGGCCCGGCACTAGGGAATGGCTACACCTTC.

This clone has a single count. The CDR3 DNA reads TGTGCCAGCAGTGTCAGGGAAAACACCGGGGAGCTGTTTTTT. Translating it yields CASSVRENTGELFF. This chain uses TRBV28 with TRBJ2-2; possibly TRBD1 for D (5 bases). The CDR3 covers 14 residues. V lost 5 bases and J lost 2, with 9 bases in between. Germline V CDR1 and CDR2: MDHEN, SYDVKM.

V gene TRBV14 combines with J gene TRBJ2-7; unclear D gene. CDR1 is SGHDN, CDR2 FVKESK, per germline. Trimming stripped 4 bases from V and 0 bases from J, with 7 bases between. The CDR3 is 13 amino acids. The CDR3 spells CASSRGTSYEQYF. CDR3 in DNA: TGTGCCAGCAGCCGAGGCACCTCCTACGAGCAGTACTTC. Complete variable domain (other parts from reference TRBV14 and TRBJ2-7): EAGVTQFPSHSVIEKGQTVTLRCDPISGHDNLYWYRRVMGKEIKFLLHFVKESKQDESGMPNNRFLAERTGGTYSTLKVQPAELEDSGVYFCASSRGTSYEQYFGPGTRLTVT.

This clone has a single count. V and J are TRBV7-9 and TRBJ2-7, with a possible D match to TRBD1 (6 bases). The CDR3 runs 13 residues. V was clipped by 4 bases and J by 5 bases, with 12 bases between them. Germline V lookup: CDR1 SEHNR, CDR2 FQNEAQ (reference sequence). CDR3 coding DNA: TGTGCCAGCAGCTCCCCAGGGGACCACGAGCAGTACTTC. It is translated as CASSSPGDHEQYF.

This sequence joins TRBV18 and TRBJ2-7; possible D gene TRBD1, 6 bases. CDR3 length: 16 residues. The V gene's germline CDR1 is KGHSH and CDR2 LQKENI. Trimming removed 3 bases at V and 2 bases at J, with 17 bases between. The CDR3 region has the DNA TGTGCCAGCTCACCCCGACAGGCGGAGCCCGCCTACGAGCAGTACTTC. As protein: CASSPRQAEPAYEQYF.

This sequence joins TRBV7-2 and TRBJ2-7; either TRBD1 or TRBD2 may supply D (5 bases each). This CDR3 has 16 residues. CDR1 is SGHTA and CDR2 is FQGNSA in the germline V gene. Trimming shortened V by 0 bases and J by 3 bases, and 15 bases separated the two germline ends. The CDR3 region has the DNA TGTGCCAGCAGCTTAGCAGCAGGGAGTGGGGGCTACGAGCAGTACTTC. This translates into CASSLAAGSGGYEQYF.

This clone was seen just once. Distinct nucleotide sequences in the sample also encode this CDR3. The chain combines TRBV9 with TRBJ2-5; D is unresolved. V was cut by 4 bases and J by 4 bases, with 5 bases left in between. Germline V gene lookup returns CDR1 SGDLS and CDR2 YYNGEE. CDR3 size: 11 residues. In DNA form, the CDR3 reads TGTGCCAGCAGCCCTGGAGAGACCCAGTACTTC. It specifies CASSPGETQYF.

The chain is built from TRBV7-9 and TRBJ1-4, with D possibly matching TRBD1 (6 bases). Deletions cut 7 bases from V and 4 bases from J, with 16 bases between. Looked up from germline, CDR1 is SEHNR and CDR2 is FQNEAQ (reference sequence). The CDR3 extends over 15 amino acids. This CDR3 is CASTPAGASNEKLFF. The DNA for the CDR3 is TGTGCCAGCACCCCCGCGGGGGCGAGTAATGAAAAACTGTTTTTT.

J is TRBJ2-1 and V is TRBV28; a weak D match, TRBD2 (5 bases). This CDR3 is 13 amino acids long. Trimming pared 7 bases from V and 6 bases from J, leaving 13 bases between. Looked up from germline, CDR1 is MDHEN and CDR2 is SYDVKM. The CDR3: CASTTGNFNEQFF. The CDR3 DNA sequence: TGTGCCAGCACGACGGGGAATTTCAATGAGCAGTTCTTC.

V and J are TRBV5-8 and TRBJ1-1, with TRBD1 matching 10 bases. There are 17 residues in the CDR3. Germline values: CDR1 SGHTS, CDR2 YDEGEE. Trimming removed 4 bases from V and 4 bases from J; junction bases left unmatched: 13. The CDR3 is CASSPWTGGQQSTEAFF. The CDR3 DNA sequence: TGTGCCAGCAGCCCATGGACAGGGGGGCAGCAAAGCACTGAAGCTTTCTTT.

This clone was recorded a few times. The chain links TRBV27 to TRBJ1-2, with D tentatively TRBD1 (5 bases). V was clipped by 5 bases and J by 2 bases, with 12 bases between them. The V gene's germline CDR1 is MNHEY and CDR2 SMNVEV (reference sequence). The CDR3 covers 14 residues. The chain's CDR3 is CASSQGVSNYGYTF. Here the CDR3 DNA reads TGTGCCAGCAGTCAAGGGGTTTCAAACTATGGCTACACCTTC.

A few counts support this clone. V is TRBV5-4 and J is TRBJ2-5, with D uncertain. Per germline, CDR1 SGHNT and CDR2 YYREEE (reference sequence). Trimming cost V 4 bases and J 0 bases, with 13 bases left between them. This CDR3 contains 15 residues. The CDR3, as DNA: TGTGCCAGCAGCATGGGAAAACAGTACCAAGAGACCCAGTACTTC. As protein: CASSMGKQYQETQYF.

Written as DNA, the CDR3 is TGTGCCAGCAGTACCCCGGGAGGGGCCGCCTACGAGCAGTACTTC. It is translated as CASSTPGGAAYEQYF. This chain links TRBV27 with TRBJ2-7, with TRBD2 identical over 8 bases. The junction had 8 bases not matched to a gene; V was cut back by 5 bases and J by 2 bases. Germline CDR1 reads MNHEY; CDR2 reads SMNVEV (reference sequence). CDR3 length: 15 amino acids.

The rearrangement uses TRBV10-1 and TRBJ2-1; 9 nucleotides align to TRBD2. Looked up from germline, CDR1 is WNHNN and CDR2 is SYGVQD (reference sequence). Trimming at V came to 3 bases and at J to 4 bases, leaving 7 bases not matched to a gene. CDR3 length: 16 amino acids. DNA of the CDR3: TGCGCCAGCAGTGACGATAGCGGGAGTAGGTACAATGAGCAGTTCTTC. Its protein is CASSDDSGSRYNEQFF.

The J gene is TRBJ2-7, the V gene TRBV4-1, with D uncertain. Germline V gene data show CDR1 as MGHRA and CDR2 as YSYEKL. CDR3 length: 14 residues. Trimming took 1 base from V and 2 from J, leaving 9 bases between them. CDR3 residues: CASSQVGGTYEQYF. The CDR3 DNA follows: TGCGCCAGCAGCCAAGTAGGCGGTACCTACGAGCAGTACTTC.

The chain links TRBV5-4 to TRBJ2-7; 9 nucleotides line up with TRBD2. V was pared by 0 bases and J by 2 bases, with 3 bases of the junction left unmatched. The CDR3 loop spans 15 amino acids. Germline loops: CDR1 SGHNT, CDR2 YYREEE (reference sequence). CDR3 residues: CASSLVRGGAYEQYF. The CDR3, as DNA: TGTGCCAGCAGCTTGGTTCGCGGGGGGGCCTACGAGCAGTACTTC.

The gene calls are TRBV4-1 and TRBJ2-5, with 9 bases aligning to TRBD1. The trim removed 2 bases at V and 5 bases at J, leaving 6 bases unmatched. Per germline, CDR1 MGHRA and CDR2 YSYEKL. This CDR3 is 15 amino acids long. The CDR3 region is CASSQTPTGGETQYF. The CDR3 nucleotides read TGCGCCAGCAGCCAAACCCCGACAGGGGGGGAGACCCAGTACTTC.